A single sample is the source of the 26 T cell receptor beta chains below, sequenced in a study of CD8+ T cells in alopecia areata (dated by TCRdb to the late 2010s). The library came from the immunoSEQ multiplex PCR assay. For TCR sequencing, RNA was extracted from every sample and reverse transcribed into cDNA to serve as template. The immuneACCESS repertoire file appears here via TCRdb, limited to in-frame rearrangements. These files lack a portion of the clones; in checked studies, under half of the deficit traces to unresolved V genes, and the cause of the others is not known. The sample data list 150,000 to 160,000 clones, and around half of these were observed just once. The ten largest clones add up to less than 20% of the sample. What this sample's time point label stands for: baseline before oral tofacitinib. The sample consisted of CD8+ T cells sorted from blood, taken at week 0. The receptors shown here come from a human donor with alopecia areata.

The genes are TRBV5-6 and TRBJ2-7; maybe TRBD1 (6 bases). CDR3 length: 12 residues. Trimming stripped 6 bases from V and 4 bases from J, with 11 bases between. CDR1 SGHDT and CDR2 YYEEEE come from the germline V gene. The CDR3 protein is CASTRGPYEQYF. The DNA for the CDR3 is TGTGCCAGCACCAGGGGACCTTACGAGCAGTACTTC. The full variable domain, in which reference TRBV5-6 and TRBJ2-7 provide the parts outside the CDR3, is DAGVTQSPTHLIKTRGQQVTLRCSPKSGHDTVSWYQQALGQGPQFIFQYYEEEERQRGNFPDRFSGHQFPNYSSELNVNALLLGDSALYLCASTRGPYEQYFGPGTRLTVT.

The chain employs TRBV10-3 and TRBJ1-5; tentative D call: TRBD1 (5 bases). CDR3 length equals 14 residues. Deletions cut 8 bases from V and 7 bases from J, with 18 bases between. The germline CDR1 and CDR2 sequences are ENHRY and SYGVKD. The CDR3 DNA reads TGTGCCATCGATGGTTTCGGGGGAGGACAGCCCCAGCATTTT. This gives the protein CAIDGFGGGQPQHF.

In this sample, this clone turned up a few times. The chain combines TRBV4-1 with TRBJ2-3; the match to TRBD1 covers 8 bases. Germline CDR1 MGHRA, CDR2 YSYEKL. The V segment lost 2 bases and the J segment 0 bases; nucleotides outside the gene matches: 10. This CDR3 is 18 amino acids long. The CDR3: CASSQFASGGPSTDTQYF. CDR3 nucleotide sequence: TGCGCCAGCAGCCAATTTGCTTCAGGGGGCCCTAGCACAGATACGCAGTATTTT.

The J gene is TRBJ1-1, the V gene TRBV11-2, with D uncertain. The CDR3 contains 12 residues. The germline gives CDR1 SGHAT, CDR2 FQNNGV. The V and J ends lost 5 bases and 8 bases respectively, with 12 bases between them. In DNA form, the CDR3 reads TGTGCCAGCAGCGAGGGAGTATGGGAAGCTTTCTTT. Encoded protein: CASSEGVWEAFF.

This clone occurred once. This chain joins TRBV6-1 and TRBJ1-5; D ambiguous. The germline V gene has CDR1 MNHNS and CDR2 SASEGT. V lost 1 base to trimming and J lost 2 bases, with 3 bases between them. This CDR3 comprises 13 residues. CDR3 sequence reads: CASSEERNQPQHF. CDR3 in DNA: TGTGCCAGCAGTGAAGAACGCAATCAGCCCCAGCATTTT.

This clone was observed once. This chain links TRBV6-6 with TRBJ1-5; no reliable D call. The V end was cut by 2 bases, the J end by 3 bases, with 5 bases between. This CDR3 contains 13 residues. Germline-derived CDR1 and CDR2 are MNHNY and SVGAGI (reference sequence). Written as DNA, the CDR3 is TGTGCCAGCAGTTACACAGACAATCAGCCCCAGCATTTT. This encodes CASSYTDNQPQHF.

The chain couples TRBV15 to TRBJ1-5, with unresolved D. CDR3 length: 12 amino acids. The V end was cut by 8 bases, the J end by 3 bases, with 8 bases between. Per the germline V gene, CDR1 is LNHNV and CDR2 is YYDKDF (reference sequence). CDR3 nucleotide sequence: TGTGCCACCGGGTCAAACAATCAGCCCCAGCATTTT. Translation gives CATGSNNQPQHF.

This clone occurred once. V and J are TRBV30 and TRBJ1-1, with D uncertain. Trimming took 6 bases from V and 0 from J, leaving 11 bases between them. Germline lookup yields CDR1 GTSNPN and CDR2 SVGIG (reference sequence). This CDR3 is built from 13 residues. The CDR3 DNA follows: TGTGCCTGCGCGCATGGGATGAACACTGAAGCTTTCTTT. It translates to CACAHGMNTEAFF.

The chain links TRBV4-3 to TRBJ2-1; D unresolved. V gave up 1 base and J gave up 0 bases, with 7 bases separating them. From germline, CDR1 is LGHNA and CDR2 YSLEER. The CDR3 spans 15 residues. Written as DNA, the CDR3 is TGCGCCAGCAGCCAAGGTTCTAGCTCCTACAATGAGCAGTTCTTC. Its translation: CASSQGSSSYNEQFF.

Only a few counts were recorded for this clone. The CDR3 bases are TGTGCCAGTAGTAAGCGGGGGGACTCCTACGAGCAGTACTTC. Its translation: CASSKRGDSYEQYF. The J gene is TRBJ2-7, the V gene TRBV19; 9 bases are shared with TRBD2. This CDR3 comprises 14 residues. The J segment lost 0 bases and the V segment lost 4 bases, leaving 1 base of the junction unmatched. Germline-derived CDR1 and CDR2 are LNHDA and SQIVND (reference sequence).

DNA of the CDR3: TGTGCCACCAGCTTTCATACAGAGGGATCGCGTGAAGCTTTCTTT. Residues: CATSFHTEGSREAFF. V is TRBV15 and J is TRBJ1-1; D not resolved. The CDR3 is 15 amino acids. Germline CDR1 and CDR2: LNHNV and YYDKDF (reference sequence). Trimming cost V 5 bases and J 7 bases, with 20 bases left between them.

V gene TRBV30 combines with J gene TRBJ2-2; D is ambiguous. Per germline, CDR1 GTSNPN and CDR2 SVGIG (reference sequence). Deletions cut 4 bases from V and 6 bases from J, with 18 bases between. The CDR3 contains 15 residues. CDR3 residues: CAWTLRTVGAGELFF. In DNA, the CDR3 is TGTGCCTGGACGCTACGGACGGTTGGGGCCGGGGAGCTGTTTTTT.

The chain combines TRBV11-2 with TRBJ2-3, with 8 positions matching TRBD2. CDR1 is SGHAT, CDR2 FQNNGV, per germline. The CDR3 extends over 12 amino acids. The trim removed 5 bases at V and 8 bases at J, leaving 3 bases unmatched. CDR3 nucleotide sequence: TGTGCCAGCAGCCCCGGGGGGGGTACGCAGTATTTT. It codes for CASSPGGGTQYF.

The V gene is TRBV5-1, the J gene TRBJ2-7; D remains ambiguous. The CDR3 has 11 amino acids. V shed 1 base and J shed 5 bases, with 4 bases lying between them. Germline CDR1 reads SGHRS; CDR2 reads YFSETQ. DNA for the CDR3: TGCGCCAGCAGCTTGAACCACGAGCAGTACTTC. Its protein is CASSLNHEQYF.

The chain has TRBV15 and TRBJ1-2; D not resolved. The germline V gene encodes CDR1 LNHNV and CDR2 YYDKDF (reference sequence). This CDR3 has 13 amino acids. V lost 3 bases to trimming and J lost 5 bases, with 10 bases between them. In nucleotides, the CDR3 is TGTGCCACCAGCAGTCAGGAGGAGTATGGCTACACCTTC. Translating it yields CATSSQEEYGYTF.

J is TRBJ2-5 and V is TRBV23-1; 7 bases agree with TRBD2. TRBV23-1 falls under the ORF class, with uncertain function. Unmatched junction bases numbered 17, after V lost 6 bases and J lost 7 bases. This CDR3 is built from 16 residues. In DNA form, the CDR3 reads TGCGCCAGCAGCCAGAGGGAGGGCGACCAAAGGCGGACCCAGTACTTC. Protein sequence: CASSQREGDQRRTQYF.

The CDR3 protein is CASSQDHGTGNTEAFF. The CDR3 bases are TGCGCCAGCAGCCAAGATCATGGGACAGGGAACACTGAAGCTTTCTTT. The rearrangement uses TRBV4-3 and TRBJ1-1, with 8 bases that match TRBD1. Germline loops: CDR1 LGHNA, CDR2 YSLEER. This CDR3 is 16 amino acids long. J was trimmed by 1 base and V by 0 bases; bases with no gene match: 4.

In DNA, the CDR3 is TGTGCCAGCAGCTTATGGGATAAAAATTCACCCCTCCACTTT. This encodes CASSLWDKNSPLHF. The genes are TRBV7-8 and TRBJ1-6; D gene ambiguous. From germline, CDR1 is SGHVS and CDR2 FQNEAQ. The V end lost 2 bases, the J end lost 7 bases, and 9 bases lay between the germline ends. The CDR3 contains 14 residues.

To note about this clone: This CDR3 is also generated by other DNA sequences in the sample. The DNA for the CDR3 is TGTGCCTGGAGTGTAGGTAGGAACACTGAAGCTTTCTTT. Amino acid sequence: CAWSVGRNTEAFF. This chain joins TRBV30 and TRBJ1-1; D gene uncertain. V was shortened by 0 bases and J by 1 base, with 6 bases between the two germline ends. The germline CDR1 and CDR2 sequences are GTSNPN and SVGIG (reference sequence). There are 13 residues in the CDR3.

This rearrangement joins TRBV27 to TRBJ2-1; 11 bases are a match to TRBD2. Looked up from germline, CDR1 is MNHEY and CDR2 is SMNVEV (reference sequence). The length of the CDR3 is 15 residues. After removal of 3 bases from V and 5 bases from J, the junction contained 3 bases not matched to a gene. The CDR3, as DNA: TGTGCCAGCAGTTTTAGCGGGGGGGCGAACAATGAGCAGTTCTTC. Protein sequence: CASSFSGGANNEQFF.

This clone was detected only once. This chain joins TRBV30 and TRBJ1-1, with D perhaps matching TRBD1 (5 bases). Trimming took off 0 bases at V and 0 bases at J, with 11 bases between the two ends. The germline V gene encodes CDR1 GTSNPN and CDR2 SVGIG (reference sequence). The CDR3 contains 15 residues. CDR3 amino acids: CAWSVHGGMNTEAFF. The CDR3, as DNA: TGTGCCTGGAGTGTGCATGGGGGGATGAACACTGAAGCTTTCTTT.

The rearrangement joins TRBV30 to TRBJ1-1; no reliable D call. Germline CDR1 reads GTSNPN; CDR2 reads SVGIG (reference sequence). The CDR3 contains 12 residues. Trimming left V 5 bases short and J 1 base short, with 8 bases between. The CDR3 sequence: CAWERQNTEAFF. CDR3 DNA sequence: TGTGCCTGGGAACGGCAGAACACTGAAGCTTTCTTT.

This clone came up a few times. The chain is built from TRBV9 and TRBJ2-2, with 9 bases matching TRBD2. The V gene's germline CDR1 is SGDLS and CDR2 YYNGEE. Germline trimming cut 4 bases from V and 0 bases from J; bases unmatched to any gene: 4. The CDR3 covers 16 residues. The chain's CDR3 is CASSPLAGPNTGELFF. The CDR3, as DNA: TGTGCCAGCAGCCCCCTAGCGGGGCCGAACACCGGGGAGCTGTTTTTT.

The sample holds one count of this clone. V usage is TRBV29-1 and J usage is TRBJ1-2; TRBD1 is a possible D gene (6 bases). Trimming removed 2 bases at V and 3 bases at J, with 19 bases between. Germline assignment: CDR1 SQVTM and CDR2 ANQGSEA. The CDR3 sequence is 16 residues long. The chain's CDR3 is CSVEMPDRWVDYGYTF. In nucleotides, the CDR3 is TGCAGCGTTGAAATGCCGGACAGATGGGTGGACTATGGCTACACCTTC. Complete variable domain (other parts from reference TRBV29-1 and TRBJ1-2): SAVISQKPSRDICQRGTSLTIQCQVDSQVTMMFWYRQQPGQSLTLIATANQGSEATYESGFVIDKFPISRPNLTFSTLTVSNMSPEDSSIYLCSVEMPDRWVDYGYTFGSGTRLTVV.

This clone has a handful of counts. Other DNA sequences within the sample encode an identical CDR3. V and J are TRBV4-3 and TRBJ2-5, with D hard to call. CDR3 size: 13 residues. The V and J ends lost 0 bases and 5 bases respectively, with 7 bases between them. CDR1 and CDR2 (germline): LGHNA, YSLEER. The CDR3 region is CASSQDLRETQYF. The CDR3 nucleotides read TGCGCCAGCAGCCAAGATTTAAGGGAGACCCAGTACTTC.

The table lists this clone with a count of one. V usage is TRBV6-4 and J usage is TRBJ1-1, with D unclear. The CDR3 extends over 14 amino acids. Trimming removed 7 bases at V and 0 bases at J, with 12 bases between. Germline V gene sequence: CDR1 MRHNA, CDR2 SNTAGT. The CDR3 sequence: CASKPGNLNTEAFF. In DNA, the CDR3 is TGTGCCAGCAAGCCGGGGAACTTGAACACTGAAGCTTTCTTT.